This T cell receptor (beta chain) was captured by sequencing in a study of cytomegalovirus exposure and HLA in healthy donors. The study, taken as a whole, reports: Three chains tied to CMV proved CMV antigen-specific in vitro. Reports state that TCR beta sequences accurately predicted most subjects' HLA-A and HLA-B alleles.

About this clone: Its antigen is unidentified.

Use of 60 Vbeta and 13 Jbeta primers characterized the PCR. TCRdb's copy holds only in-frame clones and misses some; the assay was immunoSEQ multiplex PCR. The data contain about 140,000 clones, about 78% of them singletons. Trimming took 5 bases from V and 4 from J, leaving 15 bases between them. The CDR3 length is 15 residues. Germline V gene data show CDR1 as SEHNR and CDR2 as FQNEAQ (reference sequence). This chain connects TRBV7-9 to TRBJ2-1; possible D gene TRBD2, 7 bases. Sequencing input: PBMCs. This TCR came from a man in his forties in good health and CMV-seropositive. The CDR3 region has the DNA TGTGCCAGCAGCCCAGGCGGGGGCCAATACAATGAGCAGTTCTTC. Its protein is CASSPGGGQYNEQFF.